The rows below give T cell receptor beta chains drawn from one sample of a study of blood T cell repertoires in COVID-19. Clones were read by immunoSEQ multiplex PCR, and TCRdb kept only the in-frame ones, dropping some. The repertoire holds 300,000 to 400,000 clones, with more than 85% as singletons. What was sequenced was PBMCs or T cells enriched from blood (not recorded which). Receptor source: a woman in her twenties or thirties who had recovered from COVID-19. CDR3s include the opening cysteine and the closing phenylalanine or tryptophan. A D gene is named only where the DNA matches it firmly. Not every row has a clone size; where given, it reads once, few, many or a size class.

clone_size d_call j_call v_call cdr3_length cdr3_nt cdr3_aa
. TRBD2 TRBJ2-3 TRBV20-1 14 TGCAGTGCTAGTTACGGGGGGTACACAGATACGCAGTATTTT CSASYGGYTDTQYF
. . TRBJ1-1 TRBV5-1 14 TGCGCCAGCAGCTTCGGGGGAGGGCCCACTGAAGCTTTCTTT CASSFGGGPTEAFF
. . TRBJ1-5 TRBV2 15 TGTGCCAGCAGTGAAGCGGGGGGTGGCAATCAGCCCCAGCATTTT CASSEAGGGNQPQHF
. . TRBJ1-1 TRBV28 15 TGTGCCAGCAGTTTAGCGGGGCAGGTGAACACTGAAGCTTTCTTT CASSLAGQVNTEAFF
. . TRBJ2-1 TRBV11-2 16 TGTGCCAGCAGCTCCGTGGGAGCAGGGAGGTACAATGAGCAGTTCTTC CASSSVGAGRYNEQFF
. TRBD1 TRBJ1-5 TRBV28 15 TGTGCCAGCAGTTTAGGACAGGTAGGCAATCAGCCCCAGCATTTT CASSLGQVGNQPQHF
. . TRBJ1-1 TRBV28 16 TGTGCCAGCAGTTTACACGGAGGGGTGATGAACACTGAAGCTTTCTTT CASSLHGGVMNTEAFF
. TRBD1 TRBJ2-1 TRBV2 15 TGTGCCAGCAGCCTACTGACAGGGGGGTACAATGAGCAGTTCTTC CASSLLTGGYNEQFF
. . TRBJ1-6 TRBV11-2 15 TGTGCCAGCAGCTTAGCCTTGGGTGGGGCGGCGGCCCTCCACTTT CASSLALGGAAALHF
. TRBD2 TRBJ2-5 TRBV19 20 TGTGCCAGTAGTCCTCCCCTGGGGAGGGAGGACCAGCGGGGGTGGGAGACCCAGTACTTC CASSPPLGREDQRGWETQYF
. . TRBJ1-2 TRBV5-6 12 TGTGCCAGCAGCTTAGGACTCTATGGCTACACCTTC CASSLGLYGYTF
. TRBD1 TRBJ1-2 TRBV5-1 14 TGCGCCAGCAGCGGACAACAGGGGGCGCTTGGCTACACCTTC CASSGQQGALGYTF
. TRBD1 TRBJ2-7 TRBV5-1 14 TGCGCCAGCAGCACCGGGACAGGAGTGGGTGAGCAGTACTTC CASSTGTGVGEQYF
. . TRBJ2-5 TRBV23-1 12 TGCGCCCCCACAGCTACTGAAGAGACCCAGTACTTC CAPTATEETQYF
. . TRBJ2-3 TRBV7-9 14 TGTGCCAGCACCCACATTGGGGGAGGCGATACGCAGTATTTT CASTHIGGGDTQYF
. TRBD2 TRBJ2-1 TRBV5-1 14 TGCGCCAGCAGCCCCGGGGGGTCGGGCAATGAGCAGTTCTTC CASSPGGSGNEQFF
few . TRBJ1-5 TRBV7-9 15 TGTGCCAGCAGCAGAAGACAAAGACTAAATCAGCCCCAGCATTTT CASSRRQRLNQPQHF
. TRBD1 TRBJ1-1 TRBV27 16 TGTGCCAGCAGTTTCGGCTTAGGGGGCGCGGGCACTGAAGCTTTCTTT CASSFGLGGAGTEAFF
once . TRBJ2-5 TRBV28 16 TGTGCCAGCAGCCCACGCCAGGGGCGATCTGTAAAGACCCAGTACTTC CASSPRQGRSVKTQYF
. TRBD1 TRBJ2-1 TRBV9 16 TGTGCCAGCAGCGCCAAACGACAGGGGGCGGGCAATGAGCAGTTCTTC CASSAKRQGAGNEQFF
. . TRBJ1-2 TRBV27 14 TGTGCCAGCAGGCCGGACAGCCCTAACTATGGCTACACCTTC CASRPDSPNYGYTF